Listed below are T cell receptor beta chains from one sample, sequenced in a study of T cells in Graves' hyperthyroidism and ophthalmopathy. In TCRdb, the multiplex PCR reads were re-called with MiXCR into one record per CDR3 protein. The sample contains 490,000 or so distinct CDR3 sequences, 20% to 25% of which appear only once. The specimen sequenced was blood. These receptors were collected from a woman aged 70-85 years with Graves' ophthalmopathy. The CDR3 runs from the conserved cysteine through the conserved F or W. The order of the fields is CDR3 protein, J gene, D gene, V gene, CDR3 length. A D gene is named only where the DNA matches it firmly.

CDR3aa: CSADRLPLATNEKLFF; j_gene: TRBJ1-4; d_gene: TRBD1; v_gene: TRBV20-1; len: 16
CDR3aa: CSPKPSAGVSGNEQFF; j_gene: TRBJ2-1; d_gene: TRBD2; v_gene: TRBV20-1; len: 16
CDR3aa: CASSLASTGNQPQHF; j_gene: TRBJ1-5; d_gene: .; v_gene: TRBV12-3/TRBV12-4; len: 15
CDR3aa: CASSESRGTANNEKLFF; j_gene: TRBJ1-4; d_gene: TRBD1; v_gene: TRBV25-1; len: 17
CDR3aa: CASSHRGASTDTQYF; j_gene: TRBJ2-3; d_gene: .; v_gene: TRBV4-3; len: 15
CDR3aa: CATSETGPSETQYF; j_gene: TRBJ2-5; d_gene: .; v_gene: TRBV24-1; len: 14
CDR3aa: CASGANSGNTIYF; j_gene: TRBJ1-3; d_gene: .; v_gene: TRBV6-1; len: 13
CDR3aa: CASSPQEFGTEAFF; j_gene: TRBJ1-1; d_gene: .; v_gene: TRBV18; len: 14
CDR3aa: CSAFNDEQFF; j_gene: TRBJ2-1; d_gene: .; v_gene: TRBV20-1; len: 10
CDR3aa: CASSPRDRVVTGELFF; j_gene: TRBJ2-2; d_gene: TRBD1; v_gene: TRBV5-1; len: 16
CDR3aa: CASSQGPSGRENIQYF; j_gene: TRBJ2-4; d_gene: TRBD2; v_gene: TRBV3-1; len: 16
CDR3aa: CASSLAGREISEQYF; j_gene: TRBJ2-7; d_gene: TRBD2; v_gene: TRBV5-1; len: 15
CDR3aa: CASSQEPTGAPYEQYF; j_gene: TRBJ2-7; d_gene: TRBD1; v_gene: TRBV4-1; len: 16
CDR3aa: CASSDGSDRGGGYTF; j_gene: TRBJ1-2; d_gene: TRBD1; v_gene: TRBV2; len: 15
CDR3aa: CASSLEGQYNEQFF; j_gene: TRBJ2-1; d_gene: .; v_gene: TRBV5-1; len: 14
CDR3aa: CAWSEVGRPSYEQYF; j_gene: TRBJ2-7; d_gene: TRBD2; v_gene: TRBV30; len: 15
CDR3aa: CSARVAGGRNQPQHF; j_gene: TRBJ1-5; d_gene: TRBD1; v_gene: TRBV20-1; len: 15
CDR3aa: CASRPEDRLGGTEAFF; j_gene: TRBJ1-1; d_gene: .; v_gene: TRBV6-2/TRBV6-3; len: 16